This T cell receptor (beta chain) was documented in a study of T and B cells in COVID-19 patients (dated by TCRdb to about 2020). Background for the entire study: Using TRB and IGH repertoire sequencing of peripheral blood, the study characterized adaptive immunity in COVID-19 patients who had active infection or had recovered. The recovered cohort had a median age of around 35 years, compared with approximately 70 years in the active-infection cohort. A recovered cohort comprised more than 15 patients contributing about 22 samples, mostly after mild to moderate COVID-19 managed as outpatients. Of the 20 to 25 patients in the active-infection cohort, 18 had comorbidities associated with unfavorable COVID-19 outcome. As many as 9 follow-up blood samples were taken per patient, and some of the samples covered different disease stages within the same individual. Of the roughly 20 patients in the active-infection cohort, some eleven were critically ill and needed mechanical ventilation or ECMO. Two patients were in both the active and recovered cohorts because samples existed from active disease and from after recovery. The TCR and BCR sequence repository comprised 30 to 40 patients and under 85 time points, with over 8 million TCR sequences analysed. For the repertoire analyses, the comparison was an age-matched reference group of a few dozen healthy donors who were negative for COVID-19 antibodies.

Overall results and qualifications from the work: Prospective validation of the reported TCR clusters was stated to be required before clinical use. Few blood samples were available from mildly ill patients while symptoms were present, and early samples from severe cases were likewise scarce. Specific T cell subsets (CD4+/Treg/CD8+) and sorted SARS-CoV-2-responsive or tetramer+ T cells had not yet been sequenced, with those experiments still ongoing. TRBV/TRBJ gene usage was reported as strongly skewed in patients with COVID-19. TRB repertoires were found to be highly clonal in active COVID-19, whereas diversity and richness at recovery were found to rise above healthy donor levels. A total of roughly 2,000 TCR clusters were exclusive to the recovered cohort, and a few dozen of those clusters were low-pGen clusters. The cohort was considered too small to assess HLA contributions to COVID-19 susceptibility or severity.

About this clonotype: Its antigen remains unidentified. Base-call qualities are not available, and no considerably larger clone is one nucleotide away.

CDR1 and CDR2 are drawn from the germline V gene: MNHNS, SASEGT. V loses 2 bases, J loses 2 bases, and the germline ends lie 10 bases apart. The CDR3 covers 15 residues, taking in both the cysteine and the phenylalanine. Just CDR3 DNA is preserved here, 45 bases in frame from base 1. TRB repertoires were amplified using roughly 220-550 ng of genomic DNA isolated from blood. Sequencing relied on an Illumina MiSeq. Multiplex PCR with BIOMED2 TRB-A/B primer pools was used to amplify the TRB rearrangements. Illumina-compatible adapters and 7-nucleotide sample barcodes were attached to the amplicons through two consecutive PCRs. Phusion HS II polymerase was used for all library PCRs. The amplicons were purified from gel with the NucleoSpin Gel and PCR Clean-up kit, measured on Qubit, and then pooled at about 4 nM. The quality of the amplicon pool was checked on an Agilent 2100 Bioanalyzer prior to Illumina next-generation sequencing. The authors' pipeline ran thus. MiXCR 3.0.8 with the default MiXCR reference library was used to annotate TRB rearrangements. Sequences with fewer than 2 reads and non-productive reads were filtered out, and every unique CDR3 nucleotide sequence was treated as a single clone. R 3.5.1 was used to calculate clonality, diversity, richness and V-J gene usage. GLIPH2 was used to cluster TCRs based on CDR3 similarity, and OLGA was used to calculate the generation probabilities. Only GLIPH2 clusters containing at least four unique TCR clonotypes present in at least three individuals were kept. The public sequencing data were trimmed at Q25 with fastp and processed into clonotypes with MiXCR by TCRdb, which kept only in-frame beta chains. Entries that share a CDR3 protein sequence are merged under the most common genes and DNA. TCRdb assigned the V and J calls; the authors' analysis was not used. For this sample there are tens of thousands of distinct CDR3 sequences; approximately 30% appear just once. Together, the top ten hold about 2.2% of the sample.

Sequencing was done on a sample of blood. The rearrangement joined TRBV6-1 to TRBJ1-5; perhaps TRBD1 is the D gene, with 6 bases matching. The receptor was isolated from a human donor who had recovered from COVID-19. At the DNA level, the sequence is TGTGCCAGCAGTGAAAGGGGGTCGGGCAATCAGCCCCAGCATTTT. The resulting protein is CASSERGSGNQPQHF.